One and the same sample provided the 26 T cell receptor beta chains below, sequenced in a study of blood T cells in healthy people across ages. For the second PCR, which ran for about 7 to 11 cycles, a sample-barcoded 5' primer and a J-beta primer mix were used. MiXCR was run by TCRdb on the 5' RACE reads, yielding one entry per CDR3 protein. The data hold about 1.5 million distinct CDR3 sequences, with 35% to 45% observed a single time. The sample taken for sequencing was blood. The origin of the receptors is a young woman in good health.

This clonotype was counted a few times. CDR3 region: CASSPYRGGETQYF. The CDR3 DNA is TGTGCCAGCAGCCCCTACCGTGGCGGGGAGACCCAGTACTTC. The chain combines TRBV7-8 with TRBJ2-5; D perhaps matches TRBD2 (5 bases). The CDR3 has 14 residues. V was shortened by 5 bases and J by 5 bases, with 15 bases between the two germline ends. Germline CDR1 is SGHVS and CDR2 is FQNEAQ.

This clonotype has at least ten counts. This chain joins TRBV7-2 and TRBJ2-5; unclear D gene. CDR3 length: 15 amino acids. V lost 1 base, J lost 1 base, and 10 bases lay in between. CDR1 and CDR2 from the germline V gene are SGHTA and FQGNSA. The CDR3 DNA sequence: TGTGCCAGCAGCTTAGTTGTTGGCTTCCAAGAGACCCAGTACTTC. Protein product: CASSLVVGFQETQYF.

There are a few counts of this clonotype. The J gene is TRBJ2-7, the V gene TRBV6-2 or TRBV6-3; 8 bases map to TRBD2. The V gene's germline CDR1 is MNHEY and CDR2 SVGEGT. This CDR3 spans 17 amino acids. Trimming removed 0 bases from V and 1 base from J; junction bases left unmatched: 8. DNA of the CDR3: TGTGCCAGCAGTTACTCTAGCGGGATAGCCCTGTCCTACGAGCAGTACTTC. It yields the protein CASSYSSGIALSYEQYF.

V gene TRBV29-1 combines with J gene TRBJ2-1; 7 bases align to TRBD2. V shed 0 bases, J shed 2 bases, and the junction held 7 bases outside the gene matches. Germline V gives CDR1 SQVTM, CDR2 ANQGSEA. The CDR3 runs 16 residues. CDR3 nucleotide sequence: TGCAGCGTTGAAGATCAGTGGAGCGGGGCCTACAATGAGCAGTTCTTC. Translation gives CSVEDQWSGAYNEQFF.

CDR3 region: CASSQDGALGSGSYEQYF. CDR3 DNA sequence: TGCGCCAGCAGCCAAGATGGGGCGTTGGGTTCCGGCTCCTACGAGCAGTACTTC. The gene calls are TRBV4-1 and TRBJ2-7; the D gene is possibly TRBD1 (5 bases). The ends were cut back, 0 bases at V and 0 bases at J, with 18 bases in the middle. The CDR3 consists of 18 residues. CDR1 is MGHRA and CDR2 is YSYEKL in the germline V gene.

This clonotype occurred a few times. V is TRBV6-5 and J is TRBJ1-1, with D perhaps matching TRBD1 (6 bases). The V gene lost 5 bases and the J gene lost 7 bases, with 8 bases spanning the gap. CDR3 length: 11 amino acids. Per the germline V gene, CDR1 is MNHEY and CDR2 is SVGAGI. The CDR3, as DNA: TGTGCCAGCAGTCGAGGGGGTGAAGCTTTCTTT. Its protein product is CASSRGGEAFF.

In its sample, this clonotype was seen a few times. The chain combines TRBV6-2 or TRBV6-3 with TRBJ2-1; D is uncertain. Deletions cut 1 base from V and 5 bases from J, with 3 bases between. The germline gives CDR1 MNHEY, CDR2 SVGEGT. The CDR3 length is 12 residues. Here the CDR3 reads CASSYWDNEQFF. The CDR3 DNA reads as TGTGCCAGCAGTTACTGGGACAATGAGCAGTTCTTC.

The chain couples TRBV6-5 to TRBJ2-7; the D gene is possibly TRBD2 (7 bases). Trimming stripped 6 bases from V and 2 bases from J, with 17 bases between. The germline V gene has CDR1 MNHEY and CDR2 SVGAGI. This CDR3 has 15 amino acids. Here the CDR3 DNA reads TGTGCCAGCAGCCTATTGATAGGGGGGGCCTACGAGCAGTACTTC. This encodes CASSLLIGGAYEQYF.

The chain couples TRBV20-1 to TRBJ1-5, with 7 bases that match TRBD1. The trim removed 3 bases at V and 6 bases at J, leaving 8 bases unmatched. This CDR3 has 14 amino acids. Germline V lookup: CDR1 DFQATT, CDR2 SNEGSKA (reference sequence). The CDR3 loop reads CSASAGTEGQPQHF. As DNA, the CDR3 is TGCAGTGCTAGTGCCGGGACAGAAGGTCAGCCCCAGCATTTT.

CDR3 DNA sequence: TGCAGCGTTCACACAAAGCCAGATTACTACACAGATACGCAGTATTTT. This sequence encodes CSVHTKPDYYTDTQYF. This chain joins TRBV29-1 and TRBJ2-3; D gene uncertain. Germline loops: CDR1 SQVTM, CDR2 ANQGSEA. CDR3 length equals 16 residues. V lost 5 bases and J lost 2, with 20 bases in between.

This chain links TRBV5-1 with TRBJ2-3; a possible D gene is TRBD2 (5 bases). Germline V lookup: CDR1 SGHRS, CDR2 YFSETQ. V was trimmed by 1 base and J by 2 bases, leaving 11 bases between them. CDR3 length: 15 amino acids. The CDR3 protein is CASSLSDYPTDTQYF. CDR3 nucleotide sequence: TGCGCCAGCAGCTTGAGTGACTATCCCACAGATACGCAGTATTTT.

The V gene is TRBV4-1, the J gene TRBJ2-5, with D unclear. The V gene lost 4 bases and the J gene lost 5 bases, with 17 bases spanning the gap. In germline, CDR1 is MGHRA, CDR2 YSYEKL. This CDR3 is 15 amino acids long. CDR3 nucleotide sequence: TGCGCCAGCAGCCGATGGGCCATCGGCGGCGAGACCCAGTACTTC. Amino acid sequence: CASSRWAIGGETQYF.

The genes are TRBV4-3 and TRBJ2-7, with D possibly matching TRBD1 (6 bases). There are 15 residues in the CDR3. Germline CDR1 and CDR2: LGHNA and YSLEER. The ends were cut back, 4 bases at V and 7 bases at J, with 20 bases in the middle. The CDR3 sequence is CASSPEQGSFNEQYF. The CDR3 DNA reads TGCGCCAGCAGCCCGGAACAGGGTTCGTTCAATGAGCAGTACTTC.

The table lists this clonotype with a few counts. The CDR3 region has the DNA TGTGCCAGCAGTCTCGAGGGTCCCAAAAACATTCAGTACTTC. Its protein product is CASSLEGPKNIQYF. The chain recombines TRBV27 with TRBJ2-4, with D possibly TRBD2 on 5 matching bases. Germline CDR1 and CDR2: MNHEY and SMNVEV (reference sequence). The length of the CDR3 is 14 residues. V was shortened by 5 bases and J by 2 bases, with 10 bases between the two germline ends.

The chain is built from TRBV29-1 and TRBJ2-1; D ambiguous. V dropped 4 bases and J dropped 0 bases, with 10 bases sitting between them. CDR3 length: 14 residues. Germline V gene lookup returns CDR1 SQVTM and CDR2 ANQGSEA. The CDR3, as DNA: TGCAGCGTTGGCGTCTCGAGCTCCTACAATGAGCAGTTCTTC. Amino acids: CSVGVSSSYNEQFF.

This clonotype was observed a few times. The chain couples TRBV5-1 to TRBJ2-1; 7 nucleotides match TRBD2. CDR3 length: 17 amino acids. From germline, CDR1 is SGHRS and CDR2 YFSETQ. V gave up 4 bases and J gave up 3 bases; unmatched junction bases: 13. The CDR3 bases are TGCGCCAGCAGCCCGCGGAGCGGGACGTTTTTCTACAATGAGCAGTTCTTC. Protein product: CASSPRSGTFFYNEQFF.

The rearrangement uses TRBV24-1 and TRBJ2-7; D possibly corresponds to TRBD2 (6 bases). The DNA matches TRBJ2-5 better at its end, which makes the J call doubtful. Looked up from germline, CDR1 is KGHDR and CDR2 is SFDVKD. The CDR3 spans 16 residues. The CDR3 DNA reads TGTGCCACCAGTGATCCCCCGGGACTTTTGGGAGAGACCCAGTACTTC. Residues: CATSDPPGLLGETQYF.

This rearrangement joins TRBV7-9 to TRBJ1-2; 7 nucleotides agree with TRBD1. The trim removed 4 bases at V and 4 bases at J, leaving 6 bases unmatched. CDR3 length: 14 amino acids. Germline CDR1 is SEHNR and CDR2 is FQNEAQ (reference sequence). The CDR3 DNA sequence: TGTGCCAGCAGCTCGACAGGGTTGGGCTATGGCTACACCTTC. It yields the protein CASSSTGLGYGYTF.

The chain employs TRBV4-1 and TRBJ2-1; D perhaps matches TRBD1 (6 bases). Deletions cut 0 bases from V and 12 bases from J, with 12 bases between. The CDR3 extends over 13 amino acids. CDR1 MGHRA and CDR2 YSYEKL come from the germline V gene. CDR3 sequence reads: CASSQDVVRGQFF. The CDR3 DNA sequence: TGCGCCAGCAGCCAAGATGTAGTCAGGGGGCAGTTCTTC.

The table lists this clonotype with a few counts. The chain recombines TRBV10-3 with TRBJ1-1; D call uncertain. The V and J ends lost 6 bases and 2 bases respectively, with 19 bases between them. The CDR3 has 16 amino acids. In germline, CDR1 is ENHRY, CDR2 SYGVKD. In DNA, the CDR3 is TGTGCCATCAGCGACCCCGGACTCTCACCTAACACTGAAGCTTTCTTT. Amino acids: CAISDPGLSPNTEAFF.

The V and J genes are TRBV11-2 and TRBJ1-4; the match to TRBD1 covers 7 bases. CDR1 and CDR2 (germline): SGHAT, FQNNGV. V trimming: 7 bases; J trimming: 3 bases; junction bases outside the gene matches: 5. The CDR3 loop spans 14 amino acids. Here the CDR3 DNA reads TGTGCCAGCACCCGACAGGGCCCTAATGAAAAACTGTTTTTT. It is translated as CASTRQGPNEKLFF.

This clonotype was picked up one time. The gene calls are TRBV9 and TRBJ1-4, with D uncertain. Looked up from germline, CDR1 is SGDLS and CDR2 is YYNGEE. This CDR3 has 14 residues. Trimming left V 0 bases short and J 5 bases short, with 8 bases between. CDR3 nucleotides: TGTGCCAGCAGCGTAGCGGAGCTCAATGAAAAACTGTTTTTT. Translation gives CASSVAELNEKLFF.

This clonotype showed up just a few times. The chain recombines TRBV7-8 with TRBJ2-1; D may correspond to TRBD1 or TRBD2 (5 bases each). V shed 2 bases and J shed 3 bases, with 11 bases lying between them. CDR1 and CDR2 from the germline V gene are SGHVS and FQNEAQ. There are 15 residues in the CDR3. The CDR3 sequence: CASSLRGSVYNEQFF. Here the CDR3 DNA reads TGTGCCAGCAGCTTACGGGGCAGCGTCTACAATGAGCAGTTCTTC.

This clonotype was seen only a few times. The chain links TRBV20-1 to TRBJ2-1, with D tentatively TRBD2 (6 bases). The last part of the DNA fits TRBJ2-7 better; the J call may be wrong. Germline values: CDR1 DFQATT, CDR2 SNEGSKA (reference sequence). The CDR3 loop spans 15 amino acids. DNA for the CDR3: TGCAGTGTTGGTGGAGGGCCTTCTTCCTACAATGAGCAGTACTTC. It codes for CSVGGGPSSYNEQYF.

A remark on this clonotype: One end of the junction varies from germline; a read error may be responsible. The chain carries TRBV7-9 and TRBJ2-1; TRBD2 aligns across 7 bases. This CDR3 comprises 16 residues. Germline V gene sequence: CDR1 SEHNR, CDR2 FQNEAQ (reference sequence). CDR3 sequence (DNA): TGTGCCAGCAGCCCAGCTAGCGGACCCTCCTACAGTGAGCAGTTCTTC. Translated, it gives CASSPASGPSYSEQFF.

This clonotype was seen only a few times. The chain joins TRBV6-5 to TRBJ1-2; 7 nucleotides align to TRBD1. CDR3 length: 18 residues. Germline CDR1 and CDR2: MNHEY and SVGAGI. The ends lost 4 bases at V and 0 bases at J; junction bases unmatched: 14. The CDR3 sequence is CASSSIQKNRGANYGYTF. The CDR3 DNA follows: TGTGCCAGCAGTTCAATCCAAAAGAACAGGGGAGCTAACTATGGCTACACCTTC.